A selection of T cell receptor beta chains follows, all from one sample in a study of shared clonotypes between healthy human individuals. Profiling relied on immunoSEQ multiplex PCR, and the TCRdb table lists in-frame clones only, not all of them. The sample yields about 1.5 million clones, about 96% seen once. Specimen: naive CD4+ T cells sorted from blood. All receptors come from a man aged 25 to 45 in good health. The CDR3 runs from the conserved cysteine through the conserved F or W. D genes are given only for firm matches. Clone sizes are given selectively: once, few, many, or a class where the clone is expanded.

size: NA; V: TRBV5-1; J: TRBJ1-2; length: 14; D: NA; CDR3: CASSLWTSNYGYTF; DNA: TGCGCCAGCAGCTTGTGGACTTCTAACTATGGCTACACCTTC
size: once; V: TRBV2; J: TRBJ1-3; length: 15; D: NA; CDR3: CASMARSASGNTIYF; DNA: TGTGCCAGCATGGCCAGGTCCGCCTCTGGAAACACCATATATTTT
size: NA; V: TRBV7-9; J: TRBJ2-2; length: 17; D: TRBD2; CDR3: CASSFFRGGAGTGELFF; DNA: TGTGCCAGCAGCTTTTTCCGGGGGGGCGCGGGCACCGGGGAGCTGTTTTTT
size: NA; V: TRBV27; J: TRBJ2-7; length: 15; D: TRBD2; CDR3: CASSPRTSGRREQYF; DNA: TGTGCCAGCAGTCCCCGGACTAGCGGGAGGCGCGAGCAGTACTTC
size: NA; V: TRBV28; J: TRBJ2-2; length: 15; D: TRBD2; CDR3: CASSPLAGGPGELFF; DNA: TGTGCCAGCAGTCCTTTAGCGGGAGGGCCCGGGGAGCTGTTTTTT
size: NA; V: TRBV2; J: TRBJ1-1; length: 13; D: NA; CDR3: CASKKGLFSEAFF; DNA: TGTGCCAGCAAGAAGGGGCTCTTTTCTGAAGCTTTCTTT
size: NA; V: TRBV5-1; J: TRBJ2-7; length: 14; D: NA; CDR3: CASSLGQGGYEQYF; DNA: TGCGCCAGCAGCTTGGGACAGGGAGGCTACGAGCAGTACTTC
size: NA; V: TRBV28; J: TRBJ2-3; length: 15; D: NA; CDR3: CASSPPRISTDTQYF; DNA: TGTGCCAGCAGTCCCCCCAGGATAAGCACAGATACGCAGTATTTT
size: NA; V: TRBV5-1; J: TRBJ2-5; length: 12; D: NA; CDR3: CASTLGRETQYF; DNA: TGCGCCAGCACCCTTGGACGAGAGACCCAGTACTTC
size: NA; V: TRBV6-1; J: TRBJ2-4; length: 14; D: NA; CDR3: CASSEGAARGIQYF; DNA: TGTGCCAGCAGTGAAGGGGCAGCTCGAGGCATTCAGTACTTC
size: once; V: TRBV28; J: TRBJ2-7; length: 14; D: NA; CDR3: CASSLNGIIYEQYF; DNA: TGTGCCAGCAGTTTAAACGGGATAATCTACGAGCAGTACTTC
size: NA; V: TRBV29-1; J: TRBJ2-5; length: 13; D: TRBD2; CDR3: CSVLAGSQETQYF; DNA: TGCAGCGTCCTAGCGGGCTCACAAGAGACCCAGTACTTC
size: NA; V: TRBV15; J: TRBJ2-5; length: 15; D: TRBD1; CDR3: CATRDPGTGMVTQYF; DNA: TGTGCCACCAGGGACCCCGGGACAGGGATGGTGACCCAGTACTTC
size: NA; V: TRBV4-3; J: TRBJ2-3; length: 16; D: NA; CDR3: CASSPVGGLSSDTQYF; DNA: TGCGCCAGCAGCCCGGTGGGGGGCCTTTCGTCAGATACGCAGTATTTT
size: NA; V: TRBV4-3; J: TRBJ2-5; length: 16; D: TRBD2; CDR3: CASSQGLAGVEETQYF; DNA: TGCGCCAGCAGCCAAGGACTAGCGGGAGTAGAAGAGACCCAGTACTTC
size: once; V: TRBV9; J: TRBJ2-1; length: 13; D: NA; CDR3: CASSARDYNEQFF; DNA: TGTGCCAGCAGCGCCAGGGACTACAATGAGCAGTTCTTC
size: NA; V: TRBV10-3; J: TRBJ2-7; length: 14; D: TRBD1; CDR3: CAISPGQGSYEQYF; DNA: TGTGCCATCAGTCCGGGACAGGGATCCTACGAGCAGTACTTC
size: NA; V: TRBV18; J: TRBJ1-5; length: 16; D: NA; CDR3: CASSPFSGLSNQPQHF; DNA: TGTGCCAGCTCACCATTCTCGGGACTAAGCAATCAGCCCCAGCATTTT
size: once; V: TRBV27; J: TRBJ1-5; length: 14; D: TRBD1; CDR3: CASSLAGQNQPQHF; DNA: TGTGCCAGCAGTTTGGCGGGACAGAATCAGCCCCAGCATTTT
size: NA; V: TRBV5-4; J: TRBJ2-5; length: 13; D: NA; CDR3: CASSLAGRETQYF; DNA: TGTGCCAGCAGCTTAGCGGGTCGCGAGACCCAGTACTTC
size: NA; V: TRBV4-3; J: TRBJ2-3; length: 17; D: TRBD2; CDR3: CASSQAGLAGGTDTQYF; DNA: TGCGCCAGCAGCCAAGCAGGTCTAGCGGGGGGCACAGATACGCAGTATTTT
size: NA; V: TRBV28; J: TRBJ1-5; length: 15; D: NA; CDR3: CASSPAPGGNQPQHF; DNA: TGTGCCAGCAGTCCGGCTCCGGGGGGCAATCAGCCCCAGCATTTT
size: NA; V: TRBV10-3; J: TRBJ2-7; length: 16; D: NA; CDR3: CAISELTGLTTYEQYF; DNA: TGTGCCATCAGTGAGCTGACCGGACTGACCACCTACGAGCAGTACTTC
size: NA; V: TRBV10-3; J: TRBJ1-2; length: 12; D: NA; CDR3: CAISGPNYGYTF; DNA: TGTGCCATCAGTGGACCGAACTATGGCTACACCTTC
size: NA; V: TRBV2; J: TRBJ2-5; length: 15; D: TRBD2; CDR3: CASRAIAGLQETQYF; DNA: TGTGCCAGCAGGGCCATAGCGGGACTACAAGAGACCCAGTACTTC
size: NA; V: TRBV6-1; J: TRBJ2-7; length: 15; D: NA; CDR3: CASSETRTISYEQYF; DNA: TGTGCCAGCAGTGAAACCAGGACAATCTCCTACGAGCAGTACTTC
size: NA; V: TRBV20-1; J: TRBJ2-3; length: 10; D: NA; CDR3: CSASSDTQYF; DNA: TGCAGTGCTAGCTCAGATACGCAGTATTTT
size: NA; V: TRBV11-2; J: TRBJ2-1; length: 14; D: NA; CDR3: CASSFGGPYNEQFF; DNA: TGTGCCAGCAGCTTCGGTGGACCTTACAATGAGCAGTTCTTC
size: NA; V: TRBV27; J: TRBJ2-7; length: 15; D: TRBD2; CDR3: CASSSGLAGVDEQYF; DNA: TGTGCCAGCAGTTCAGGACTAGCGGGAGTCGACGAGCAGTACTTC
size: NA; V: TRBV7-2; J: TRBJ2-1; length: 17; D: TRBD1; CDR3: CASSLVGTGGVYNEQFF; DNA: TGTGCCAGCAGCTTAGTTGGGACAGGGGGCGTCTACAATGAGCAGTTCTTC
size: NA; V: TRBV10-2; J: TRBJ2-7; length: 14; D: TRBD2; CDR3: CASRREGDSYEQYF; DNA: TGCGCCAGCAGGCGGGAGGGGGACTCCTACGAGCAGTACTTC
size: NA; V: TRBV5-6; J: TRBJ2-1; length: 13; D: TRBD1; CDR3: CASSWGQGREQFF; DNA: TGTGCCAGCAGCTGGGGACAGGGTAGGGAGCAGTTCTTC
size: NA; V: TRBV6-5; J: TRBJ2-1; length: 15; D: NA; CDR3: CASSRGPPSYNEQFF; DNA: TGTGCCAGCAGCCGCGGTCCTCCTTCCTACAATGAGCAGTTCTTC
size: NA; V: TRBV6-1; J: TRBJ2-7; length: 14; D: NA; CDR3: CASSVREGTGGQYF; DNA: TGTGCCAGCAGTGTAAGGGAAGGAACGGGTGGGCAGTACTTC
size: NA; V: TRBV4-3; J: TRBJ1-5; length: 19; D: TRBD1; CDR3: CASSQTTGTGYYSNQPQHF; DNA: TGCGCCAGCAGCCAAACTACCGGGACAGGCTACTATAGCAATCAGCCCCAGCATTTT
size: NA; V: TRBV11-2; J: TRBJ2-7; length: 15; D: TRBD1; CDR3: CASSPRQGSTYEQYF; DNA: TGTGCCAGCAGCCCGCGACAGGGTTCAACCTACGAGCAGTACTTC
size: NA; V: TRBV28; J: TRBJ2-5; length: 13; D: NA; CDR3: CASSLRAPETQYF; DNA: TGTGCCAGCAGTTTAAGGGCTCCGGAGACCCAGTACTTC
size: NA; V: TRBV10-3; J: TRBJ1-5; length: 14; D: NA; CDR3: CAISGEVSNQPQHF; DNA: TGTGCCATCAGTGGGGAGGTAAGCAATCAGCCCCAGCATTTT
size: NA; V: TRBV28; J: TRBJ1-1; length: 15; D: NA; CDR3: CASWSFTPTDTEAFF; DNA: TGTGCCAGCTGGTCATTTACCCCGACGGACACTGAAGCTTTCTTT
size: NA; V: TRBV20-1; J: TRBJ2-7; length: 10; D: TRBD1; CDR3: CSAVRQGEYF; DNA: TGCAGTGCTGTACGACAGGGGGAGTACTTC
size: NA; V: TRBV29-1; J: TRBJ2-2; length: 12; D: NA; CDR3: CSVARAAGELFF; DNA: TGCAGCGTTGCCAGGGCCGCCGGGGAGCTGTTTTTT
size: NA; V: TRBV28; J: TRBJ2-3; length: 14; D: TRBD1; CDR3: CASSGGSSTDTQYF; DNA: TGTGCCAGTTCAGGGGGAAGTAGCACAGATACGCAGTATTTT
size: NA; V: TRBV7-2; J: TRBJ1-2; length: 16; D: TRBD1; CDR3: CASSAYRGSTYSGYTF; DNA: TGTGCCAGCAGCGCCTACAGGGGGTCTACCTATTCTGGCTACACCTTC
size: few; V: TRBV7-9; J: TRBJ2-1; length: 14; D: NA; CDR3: CASSVSQVYNEQFF; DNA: TGTGCCAGCAGCGTATCCCAGGTTTACAATGAGCAGTTCTTC
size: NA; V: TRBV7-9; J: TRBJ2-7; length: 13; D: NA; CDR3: CASSLAGASEQYF; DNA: TGTGCCAGCAGCTTAGCGGGAGCGAGCGAGCAGTACTTC
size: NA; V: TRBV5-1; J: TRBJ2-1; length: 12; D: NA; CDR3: CASSSDGVYPFF; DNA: TGCGCCAGCAGCAGCGATGGAGTATACCCGTTCTTC
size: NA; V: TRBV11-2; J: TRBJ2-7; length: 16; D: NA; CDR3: CASSSHRWESSYEQYF; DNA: TGTGCCAGCAGCTCCCATAGGTGGGAGTCCTCCTACGAGCAGTACTTC
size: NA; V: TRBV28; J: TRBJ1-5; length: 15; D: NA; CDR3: CASSLGWGRGQPQHF; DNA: TGTGCCAGCAGTTTGGGCTGGGGGAGAGGACAGCCCCAGCATTTT
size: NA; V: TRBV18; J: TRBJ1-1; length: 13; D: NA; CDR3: CASSPSMDTEAFF; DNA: TGTGCCAGCTCACCATCAATGGACACTGAAGCTTTCTTT
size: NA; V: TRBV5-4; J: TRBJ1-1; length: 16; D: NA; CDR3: CASSLGSSKLNTEAFF; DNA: TGTGCCAGCAGCTTGGGGTCTAGTAAGCTGAACACTGAAGCTTTCTTT
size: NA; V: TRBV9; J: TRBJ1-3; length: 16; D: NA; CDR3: CASSVAGRESGNTIYF; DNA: TGTGCCAGCAGCGTAGCTGGCAGGGAATCTGGAAACACCATATATTTT
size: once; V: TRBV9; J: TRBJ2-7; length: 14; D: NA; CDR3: CASSVSPGTYEQYF; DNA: TGTGCCAGCAGCGTCAGTCCAGGGACCTACGAGCAGTACTTC
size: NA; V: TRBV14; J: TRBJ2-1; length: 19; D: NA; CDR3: CASSPRDFQLLDSYNEQFF; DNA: TGTGCCAGCAGTCCCCGGGACTTCCAACTCTTAGACTCCTACAATGAGCAGTTCTTC
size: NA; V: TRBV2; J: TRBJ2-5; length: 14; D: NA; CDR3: CASRRTGGRETQYF; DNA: TGTGCCAGCAGACGGACAGGAGGGCGAGAGACCCAGTACTTC
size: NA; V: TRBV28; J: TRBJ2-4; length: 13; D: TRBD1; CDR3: CASSRDRKNIQYF; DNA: TGTGCCAGCAGCCGGGACAGGAAAAACATTCAGTACTTC
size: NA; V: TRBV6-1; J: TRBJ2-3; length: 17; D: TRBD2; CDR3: CASSERALTGGPDTQYF; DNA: TGTGCCAGCAGCGAACGCGCCTTGACGGGAGGCCCAGATACGCAGTATTTT
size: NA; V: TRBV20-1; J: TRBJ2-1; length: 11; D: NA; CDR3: CSPEGYNEQFF; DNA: TGCAGTCCGGAAGGCTACAATGAGCAGTTCTTC